Presented here are 26 T cell receptor beta chains from one specimen sequenced in a study of blood T cell repertoires in COVID-19. Clones were sequenced by immunoSEQ multiplex PCR, and TCRdb holds only the in-frame ones, with some missing. The sample contains 150,000 to 200,000 clones, over 80% of which appear only once. Sequencing was carried out using peripheral blood. These receptors were collected from a woman younger than 45 with acute or convalescent COVID-19.

The rearrangement links TRBV27 to TRBJ1-2, with D maybe TRBD1 (6 bases). The germline V gene has CDR1 MNHEY and CDR2 SMNVEV (reference sequence). There are 15 residues in the CDR3. The V end was cut by 6 bases, the J end by 8 bases, with 22 bases between. The CDR3 reads CASSPVRTARRGYTF. Written as DNA, the CDR3 is TGTGCCAGCAGCCCAGTCCGGACAGCCCGCCGGGGCTACACCTTC.

The chain joins TRBV28 to TRBJ1-4, with 8 bases that match TRBD1. CDR1 is MDHEN, CDR2 SYDVKM, per germline. Trimming removed 5 bases from V and 8 bases from J; junction bases left unmatched: 7. CDR3 size: 14 residues. The DNA of the CDR3 is TGTGCCAGCAGTCAGACAGGGGAGGGGGAAAAACTGTTTTTT. Translated: CASSQTGEGEKLFF.

The chain has TRBV19 and TRBJ2-7, with D maybe TRBD1 (5 bases). V was cut by 3 bases and J by 0 bases, with 12 bases left in between. CDR3 length: 15 residues. Per germline, CDR1 LNHDA and CDR2 SQIVND (reference sequence). In nucleotides, the CDR3 is TGTGCCAGTAGTATCTCTTACAGGAGCTCCTACGAGCAGTACTTC. Encoded protein: CASSISYRSSYEQYF.

This chain links TRBV29-1 with TRBJ2-1, with D maybe TRBD1 (8 bases). The germline V and J ends were trimmed by 6 bases and 9 bases, with 21 bases remaining between them. The CDR3 has 14 amino acids. Germline CDR1 and CDR2: SQVTM and ANQGSEA. CDR3 sequence: CSVDTQGGFSEQFF. CDR3 DNA sequence: TGCAGCGTGGATACACAGGGGGGGTTCAGTGAGCAGTTCTTC.

The V call is TRBV11-2, the J call TRBJ2-1; 8 bases match TRBD1. The V and J ends lost 4 bases and 4 bases, in that order; junction bases with no gene match: 6. Germline V gene sequence: CDR1 SGHAT, CDR2 FQNNGV. The CDR3 runs 15 residues. CDR3 sequence reads: CASSSRTGFYNEQFF. The CDR3 DNA reads as TGTGCCAGCAGCTCGCGGACAGGGTTTTACAATGAGCAGTTCTTC. Full variable domain (remainder filled in from reference TRBV11-2 and TRBJ2-1): EAGVAQSPRYKIIEKRQSVAFWCNPISGHATLYWYQQILGQGPKLLIQFQNNGVVDDSQLPKDRFSAERLKGVDSTLKIQPAKLEDSAVYLCASSSRTGFYNEQFFGPGTRLTVL.

The chain links TRBV12-3 or TRBV12-4 to TRBJ1-1; the D gene is possibly TRBD1 (6 bases). CDR3 size: 13 residues. The ends were cut back, 4 bases at V and 5 bases at J, with 11 bases in the middle. The CDR3 nucleotides read TGTGCCAGCAGTTATACAGGGATTACTGAAGCTTTCTTT. Translating it yields CASSYTGITEAFF.

The V gene is TRBV4-2, the J gene TRBJ1-2; D remains unclear. Trimming shortened V by 0 bases and J by 0 bases, and 11 bases separated the two germline ends. This CDR3 has 16 amino acids. The germline V gene encodes CDR1 LGHNA and CDR2 YNFKEQ. This CDR3 is CASSQDRLSANYGYTF. The DNA of the CDR3 is TGTGCCAGCAGCCAAGATAGACTCTCGGCTAACTATGGCTACACCTTC.

J is TRBJ2-2 and V is TRBV10-3; D is perhaps TRBD1 (6 bases). The germline V gene encodes CDR1 ENHRY and CDR2 SYGVKD. The V and J ends lost 8 bases and 0 bases respectively, with 10 bases between them. The CDR3 totals 14 residues. This chain's CDR3 is CAIGGHSNTGELFF. CDR3 coding DNA: TGTGCCATCGGGGGACATTCGAACACCGGGGAGCTGTTTTTT.

The rearrangement joins TRBV28 to TRBJ1-5; D gene uncertain. CDR3 length equals 12 residues. Trimming took 4 bases from V and 4 from J, leaving 5 bases between them. Germline values: CDR1 MDHEN, CDR2 SYDVKM. CDR3 residues: CASSYFNQPQHF. CDR3 sequence (DNA): TGTGCCAGCAGTTACTTTAATCAGCCCCAGCATTTT.

The rearrangement uses TRBV6-2 or TRBV6-3 and TRBJ2-2; perhaps TRBD1 as D (6 bases). V was trimmed by 5 bases and J by 5 bases, leaving 15 bases between them. Germline assignment: CDR1 MNHEY and CDR2 SVGEGT. The CDR3 is 15 residues long. CDR3 DNA: TGTGCCAGCAGTGGAACAGGGTTAGAGACCGGGGAGCTGTTTTTT. Its protein is CASSGTGLETGELFF.

The table lists this clone with a few counts. The chain recombines TRBV5-6 with TRBJ1-3; 7 nucleotides align to TRBD1. Germline values: CDR1 SGHDT, CDR2 YYEEEE. The CDR3 contains 16 residues. V shed 0 bases, J shed 0 bases, and the junction held 3 bases outside the gene matches. This CDR3 reads CASSLVGTVSGNTIYF. In DNA, the CDR3 is TGTGCCAGCAGCTTGGTTGGGACAGTCTCTGGAAACACCATATATTTT. The full variable domain, with the rest looked up from reference TRBV5-6 and TRBJ1-3, is DAGVTQSPTHLIKTRGQQVTLRCSPKSGHDTVSWYQQALGQGPQFIFQYYEEEERQRGNFPDRFSGHQFPNYSSELNVNALLLGDSALYLCASSLVGTVSGNTIYFGEGSWLTVV.

V usage is TRBV5-1 and J usage is TRBJ1-1; 7 bases are shared with TRBD1. The V and J ends lost 3 bases and 6 bases, in that order; junction bases with no gene match: 5. The germline gives CDR1 SGHRS, CDR2 YFSETQ. The CDR3 runs to 13 residues. The CDR3 loop reads CASSSTGVSEAFF. Written as DNA, the CDR3 is TGCGCCAGCAGCTCAACAGGGGTGTCTGAAGCTTTCTTT.

The J gene is TRBJ1-1, the V gene TRBV5-8; tentatively, D is TRBD1 (6 bases). Germline lookup yields CDR1 SGHTS and CDR2 YDEGEE. This CDR3 comprises 15 residues. Trimming removed 1 base at V and 1 base at J, with 11 bases between. CDR3 bases: TGTGCCAGCAGCTTGTGGGGGGGACAGAACACTGAAGCTTTCTTT. It translates to CASSLWGGQNTEAFF.

The rearrangement links TRBV5-6 to TRBJ2-1; 8 bases align to TRBD1. This CDR3 comprises 17 residues. With V trimmed by 3 bases and J by 7 bases, 15 bases remained unmatched. Germline CDR1 SGHDT, CDR2 YYEEEE. The CDR3 spells CASSYKILGTGINEQFF. The CDR3 DNA reads as TGTGCCAGCAGCTATAAGATCCTCGGGACAGGTATAAATGAGCAGTTCTTC.

The gene calls are TRBV2 and TRBJ1-2; 11 bases fit TRBD1. J was trimmed by 7 bases and V by 7 bases; bases with no gene match: 11. The CDR3 runs 15 residues. From germline, CDR1 is SNHLY and CDR2 FYNNEI. CDR3 region: CASIQEGTGGSGYTF. CDR3 coding DNA: TGTGCCAGCATTCAGGAGGGGACAGGGGGAAGTGGCTACACCTTC.

This clone was found once. V is TRBV12-3 or TRBV12-4 and J is TRBJ1-2, with TRBD1 matching 9 bases. With V trimmed by 6 bases and J by 6 bases, 5 bases remained unmatched. The CDR3 totals 13 residues. CDR3 DNA sequence: TGTGCCAGCAGCCCCGACAGGGGGGATGGCTACACCTTC. It encodes CASSPDRGDGYTF.

The chain carries TRBV10-1 and TRBJ2-1; TRBD2 matches 13 bases. V lost 2 bases to trimming and J lost 8 bases; unmatched junction nucleotides: 6. Germline V gives CDR1 WNHNN, CDR2 SYGVQD (reference sequence). The CDR3 totals 16 residues. The DNA of the CDR3 is TGCGCCAGCAGTGAGACCCTACTAGCGGGAGGGCATGAGCAGTTCTTC. Translation gives CASSETLLAGGHEQFF.

V and J are TRBV5-4 and TRBJ1-2, with a possible D match to TRBD1 (5 bases). The CDR3 sequence is 15 residues long. Per the germline V gene, CDR1 is SGHNT and CDR2 is YYREEE (reference sequence). Trimming removed 5 bases from V and 5 bases from J, with 19 bases in between. The CDR3 nucleotides are TGTGCCAGCAGTTTGCCGGGGACTGTTAGTTATGGCTACACCTTC. Its translation: CASSLPGTVSYGYTF.

V usage is TRBV5-1 and J usage is TRBJ2-4; 8 nucleotides align to TRBD1. Germline V gene lookup returns CDR1 SGHRS and CDR2 YFSETQ. The trim removed 4 bases at V and 6 bases at J, leaving 9 bases unmatched. The CDR3 is 15 amino acids. The CDR3 region has the DNA TGCGCCAGCAGCCTGCAAACTGGACAGGGAAACATTCAGTACTTC. Its protein product is CASSLQTGQGNIQYF.

The chain couples TRBV28 to TRBJ1-1; TRBD1 agrees at 7 bases. Germline CDR1 and CDR2: MDHEN and SYDVKM. V shed 5 bases and J 4 bases; nucleotides not matched to a gene: 7. This CDR3 spans 14 amino acids. The CDR3 DNA follows: TGTGCCAGCAGTAAAAACAGGGGAGGCACTGAAGCTTTCTTT. Protein sequence: CASSKNRGGTEAFF. The complete variable domain, with remaining parts taken from reference TRBV28 and TRBJ1-1, reads DVKVTQSSRYLVKRTGEKVFLECVQDMDHENMFWYRQDPGLGLRLIYFSYDVKMKEKGDIPEGYSVSREKKERFSLILESASTNQTSMYLCASSKNRGGTEAFFGQGTRLTVV.

This chain links TRBV2 with TRBJ2-2, with a tentative D call TRBD1 (5 bases). Trimming shortened V by 6 bases and J by 0 bases, and 8 bases separated the two germline ends. The germline V gene encodes CDR1 SNHLY and CDR2 FYNNEI. The CDR3 sequence is 14 residues long. The DNA of the CDR3 is TGTGCCAGCAGGACAGAGGCGAACACCGGGGAGCTGTTTTTT. The encoded protein is CASRTEANTGELFF.

The chain links TRBV5-8 to TRBJ2-3, with 9 bases lining up with TRBD1. V was clipped by 4 bases and J by 0 bases; unmatched bases: 12. Germline V gene data show CDR1 as SGHTS and CDR2 as YDEGEE. The CDR3 is made up of 18 amino acids. The CDR3: CASSPLSGTGTSTDTQYF. The CDR3 nucleotides read TGTGCCAGCAGCCCACTCTCCGGGACAGGGACTAGCACAGATACGCAGTATTTT.

The rearrangement joins TRBV11-1 to TRBJ2-7; weak D call: TRBD1 (5 bases). V lost 2 bases and J 3 bases, leaving 8 bases between the germline ends. The CDR3 spans 13 residues. Germline V gene data show CDR1 as SGHAT and CDR2 as FQDESV (reference sequence). CDR3 in amino acids: CASSLRTGYEQYF. For the CDR3, the DNA is TGTGCCAGCAGCTTACGCACAGGCTACGAGCAGTACTTC. Complete variable domain (other parts from reference TRBV11-1 and TRBJ2-7): EAEVAQSPRYKITEKSQAVAFWCDPISGHATLYWYRQILGQGPELLVQFQDESVVDDSQLPKDRFSAERLKGVDSTLKIQPAELGDSAMYLCASSLRTGYEQYFGPGTRLTVT.

This clone was counted once. The chain is built from TRBV18 and TRBJ1-3, with D tentatively TRBD1 (5 bases). The CDR3 consists of 14 residues. Trimming removed 2 bases from V and 0 bases from J, with 5 bases in between. Germline-derived CDR1 and CDR2 are KGHSH and LQKENI. CDR3 protein: CASSPTGSGNTIYF. For the CDR3, the DNA is TGTGCCAGCTCACCAACAGGCTCTGGAAACACCATATATTTT.

This chain joins TRBV2 and TRBJ1-3; TRBD1 is a possible D gene (5 bases). The CDR3 loop spans 15 amino acids. V shed 6 bases and J shed 6 bases, with 18 bases lying between them. Per germline, CDR1 SNHLY and CDR2 FYNNEI. The CDR3 nucleotides read TGTGCCAGCAGGGGCGCCCAGGGCGTCTTAAACACCATATATTTT. Amino acids: CASRGAQGVLNTIYF.

Only a few counts were recorded for this clone. This chain connects TRBV4-2 to TRBJ2-2; 10 bases map to TRBD2. The germline V gene encodes CDR1 LGHNA and CDR2 YNFKEQ. J gave up 4 bases and V 1 base, and 3 bases lay outside the gene matches. The length of the CDR3 is 16 residues. The CDR3 protein is CASSQGGLASTGELFF. Here the CDR3 DNA reads TGTGCCAGCAGCCAAGGGGGACTAGCGAGCACCGGGGAGCTGTTTTTT.